This T cell receptor (beta chain) was identified in a study of cytomegalovirus exposure and HLA in healthy donors. Study at large: From HLA-typed donors, an early data release held tens of millions of unique TCRs.

The V gene's germline CDR1 is MDHEN and CDR2 SYDVKM. This CDR3 spans 12 amino acids. This PCR relied on a set of 60 Vbeta primers and 13 Jbeta primers. Here immunoSEQ multiplex PCR was the method, and the copy in TCRdb shows in-frame clones only, minus some. Here the sample spans about 140,000 clones, over 65% being singletons. Sequenced sample: PBMCs. V is TRBV28 and J is TRBJ2-5, with no clear D. The DNA end lines up better with TRBJ2-7; the J call may be wrong. The clonotype originates from a woman in her 30s in good health and CMV-seronegative. The CDR3 nucleotides read TGTGCCAGCAGTATCAGGTCCCGCGAGCAGTACTTC. Amino acids: CASSIRSREQYF.